This is a list of T cell receptor beta chains from one sample in a study of OX40 agonist ivuxolimab in advanced cancers. Clones were sequenced by immunoSEQ multiplex PCR, and TCRdb holds only the in-frame ones, with some missing. The data contain 100,000 or so clones, around 86% of them singletons. Sample: CD4+ or CD8+ T cells sorted from blood, taken in a trial of the OX40 agonist ivuxolimab. These receptors were collected from an adult with an advanced solid tumor such as melanoma, head and neck, liver or kidney cancer. Both conserved end residues are part of each CDR3. The order of the fields is clone size, J gene, D gene, V gene, CDR3 DNA, CDR3 protein. A D gene is named only where the DNA matches it firmly. Rows may omit the clone size; those that give it use once, few, many or a size class.

clone size: .; J gene: TRBJ2-1; D gene: TRBD2; V gene: TRBV2; CDR3 DNA: TGTGCCAGCACCCCGACTAGCGGGGGGTCCCACAATGAGCAGTTCTTC; CDR3 protein: CASTPTSGGSHNEQFF
clone size: .; J gene: TRBJ1-3; D gene: .; V gene: TRBV19; CDR3 DNA: TGTGCCACCCTGGACGCTAGCTCTGGAAACACCATATATTTT; CDR3 protein: CATLDASSGNTIYF
clone size: .; J gene: TRBJ2-1; D gene: TRBD1; V gene: TRBV5-4; CDR3 DNA: TGTGCCAGCAGCTCACCGACAGGGGGCAATGAGCAGTTCTTC; CDR3 protein: CASSSPTGGNEQFF
clone size: .; J gene: TRBJ1-1; D gene: .; V gene: TRBV20-1; CDR3 DNA: TGCAGTGCTAGTGCCTTCACTGAAGCTTTCTTT; CDR3 protein: CSASAFTEAFF
clone size: .; J gene: TRBJ2-5; D gene: TRBD2; V gene: TRBV19; CDR3 DNA: TGTGCCAGTAGTATACCCGCGGCGGGGGGGTACCAAGAGACCCAGTACTTC; CDR3 protein: CASSIPAAGGYQETQYF
clone size: .; J gene: TRBJ1-4; D gene: TRBD1; V gene: TRBV7-9; CDR3 DNA: TGTGCCAGCAGCTTACCGTCCGGGACAGGGAGCGAAAAACTGTTTTTT; CDR3 protein: CASSLPSGTGSEKLFF
clone size: few; J gene: TRBJ2-7; D gene: TRBD1; V gene: TRBV10-3; CDR3 DNA: TGTGCCATCAGTGAGTTAAAGGGGGCGAGGTCCTACGAGCAGTACTTC; CDR3 protein: CAISELKGARSYEQYF
clone size: few; J gene: TRBJ1-1; D gene: .; V gene: TRBV28; CDR3 DNA: TGTGCCAGCAGTTCAGGGAGAAACACTGAAGCTTTCTTT; CDR3 protein: CASSSGRNTEAFF
clone size: once; J gene: TRBJ1-6; D gene: TRBD1; V gene: TRBV6-4; CDR3 DNA: TGTGCCAGCAGTCAGGGGGTGGATTCACCCCTCCACTTT; CDR3 protein: CASSQGVDSPLHF
clone size: .; J gene: TRBJ1-3; D gene: TRBD1; V gene: TRBV7-9; CDR3 DNA: TGTGCCAGCAGCCCTGACAGGGGCTCTGGAAACACCATATATTTT; CDR3 protein: CASSPDRGSGNTIYF
clone size: .; J gene: TRBJ2-3; D gene: TRBD1; V gene: TRBV5-1; CDR3 DNA: TGCGCCAGCAGCTTGGAGGGGACAGGAGGAACAGATACGCAGTATTTT; CDR3 protein: CASSLEGTGGTDTQYF
clone size: once; J gene: TRBJ1-6; D gene: TRBD1; V gene: TRBV6-4; CDR3 DNA: TGTGCCAGCAGTGACTCGTACCGGACAGGAAGCTCCTATAATTCACCCCTCCACTTT; CDR3 protein: CASSDSYRTGSSYNSPLHF
clone size: .; J gene: TRBJ2-5; D gene: .; V gene: TRBV6-6; CDR3 DNA: TGTGCCAGCGGGCCGCAGGGGGGAGAGACCCAGTACTTC; CDR3 protein: CASGPQGGETQYF
clone size: .; J gene: TRBJ1-6; D gene: TRBD1; V gene: TRBV2; CDR3 DNA: TGTGCCAGCCAGGGGGCCGGGACTGGCTATAATTCACCCCTCCACTTT; CDR3 protein: CASQGAGTGYNSPLHF
clone size: .; J gene: TRBJ2-3; D gene: .; V gene: TRBV14; CDR3 DNA: TGTGCCAGCAGCCAAGATGACTGGCCGTTGGCAGATACGCAGTATTTT; CDR3 protein: CASSQDDWPLADTQYF
clone size: once; J gene: TRBJ1-4; D gene: TRBD1; V gene: TRBV5-1; CDR3 DNA: TGCGCCAGCAGCTTGGAAGGGGGCCGGTTGGAAAAACTGTTTTTT; CDR3 protein: CASSLEGGRLEKLFF
clone size: .; J gene: TRBJ2-3; D gene: TRBD1; V gene: TRBV27; CDR3 DNA: TGTGCCAGCAGTCCCCGGACAGGGGTGAGCACAGATACGCAGTATTTT; CDR3 protein: CASSPRTGVSTDTQYF
clone size: once; J gene: TRBJ1-3; D gene: TRBD1; V gene: TRBV9; CDR3 DNA: TGTGCCAGCAGCGTAGCTCTAGGTTCAGGGGGTTCTGGAAACACCATATATTTT; CDR3 protein: CASSVALGSGGSGNTIYF
clone size: .; J gene: TRBJ2-6; D gene: TRBD1; V gene: TRBV7-2; CDR3 DNA: TGTGCCAGCAGCCCACAGGGGGCGGTAGGGGCCAACGTCCTGACTTTC; CDR3 protein: CASSPQGAVGANVLTF
clone size: .; J gene: TRBJ2-3; D gene: TRBD2; V gene: TRBV10-2; CDR3 DNA: TGCGCCAGCAGTGATCAGAGCGGGGGGCAACCGGCCACAGATACGCAGTATTTT; CDR3 protein: CASSDQSGGQPATDTQYF
clone size: .; J gene: TRBJ1-2; D gene: .; V gene: TRBV7-9; CDR3 DNA: TGTGCCAGCAGCTTGGGATTAGGGGGAAGCGCCTATGGCTACACCTTC; CDR3 protein: CASSLGLGGSAYGYTF